This entry describes one T cell receptor (beta chain). The data derive from a study of T cell responses to AZD1222 COVID-19 vaccine. TCRdb keeps only in-frame clones here, not all; method: immunoSEQ multiplex PCR. The table has about 150,000 clones, 88% seen once. The sequences come from peripheral blood, collected on day 0 of AZD1222 vaccination. This TCR derives from an adult in good health.

This CDR3 is CASSPPEMLVKTQYF. CDR3 DNA sequence: TGTGCCAGCTCACCCCCTGAGATGTTAGTGAAGACCCAGTACTTC. V and J are TRBV18 and TRBJ2-5; D not certain. Germline V gene data show CDR1 as KGHSH and CDR2 as LQKENI. CDR3 length: 15 residues. The germline V and J ends were trimmed by 3 bases and 6 bases, with 17 bases remaining between them. The variable domain in full, completed from reference TRBV18 and TRBJ2-5, reads NAGVMQNPRHLVRRRGQEARLRCSPMKGHSHVYWYRQLPEEGLKFMVYLQKENIIDESGMPKERFSAEFPKEGPSILRIQQVVRGDSAAYFCASSPPEMLVKTQYFGPGTRLLVL.